Given below is one TCR beta chain in context. The antigen it binds to is not known. Base qualities were left out, and no much larger clone turns up one base away. On a MiSeq, deep resolution sequencing aimed for a depth between 1 in 1 million and 1 in 200,000 T cells, with each clonotype covered 10x on average. The immunoSEQ hsTCRB Kit was used to generate the TCR beta libraries. The original methods were these. The data were analyzed with ImmunoSEQ Analyzer and ImmunoSEQ Data Assistant, and V, D and J gene assignments followed IMGT definitions. Clonality was computed as one minus normalized Shannon entropy of productive rearrangement frequencies, ranging from 0 to 1. Only overrepresented clonotypes making up at least 0.05% of each patient's repertoire were included in the public clonotype analysis. Repertoires from roughly 13 age-matched healthy donors in immuneACCESS were used as clonality controls. TCRdb took this table from immuneACCESS and kept in-frame rearrangements with V and J called. Such tables lack part of the clones; where checked against another copy, unresolved V genes explain under half of the gap, and the rest is unexplained. V and J calls and clone size come straight from that table; D and trimming were deduced from the DNA. For this sample there are tens of thousands of clones; roughly three quarters appear just once. The ten top clones hold about 13% of the sample.

The time point label of this sample denotes: approximately eleven months on ibrutinib. For TCR beta library preparation, approximately 2 micrograms of genomic DNA were extracted from the cryopreserved PBMCs. High-throughput TCR beta sequencing was performed on longitudinal blood samples from CLL patients receiving ibrutinib monotherapy. The patients took part in an open-label, single-center phase 2 trial of ibrutinib monotherapy. This sample was taken from a study of cytotoxic CD8 clonotypes in ibrutinib-treated CLL (dated by TCRdb to the early 2020s). With regard to the full study: The cohort included about 15 treatment-naive and ten to eleven relapsed/refractory patients; 17 to 18 were IGHV unmutated. Partial responses were observed in roughly 24 patients and complete responses in 2; after a median follow-up of about 69 months, remission was maintained in 14 patients and progression was observed in some twelve. Response samples were taken after a median of approximately eleven months on treatment, ranging from about 6 to 40 months. Samples averaged approximately 260,000 productive templates and approximately 100,000 productive rearrangements. Longitudinal samples were obtainable from about 30% of the 86 participants in the trial. Cryopreserved peripheral blood mononuclear cells were collected before treatment, at response, and at either disease progression or sustained remission. Every remission and progressive disease sample was obtained while ibrutinib was still being received by the patients. General conclusions and limits of the study: Public clonotypes were rare and either contracted or stayed stable during treatment, and the rise in clonality at ibrutinib response reflected the expansion of private clonotypes. An increase in clonality was observed at ibrutinib response, with clonality remaining stable during sustained remission and falling back toward baseline at progression. Sampling times were not matched between patients in sustained remission and patients whose disease was progressing, and lymph node repertoires were not examined. Baseline clonality was found to be higher than that of age-matched healthy donors and was strongly correlated with circulating CD8+ T-cell counts.

V is pruned by 2 bases and J by 4 bases, leaving 9 bases of the junction without a gene match. The CDR3, from cysteine to phenylalanine, totals 17 residues. Just CDR3 DNA is preserved here, 51 bases in frame from base 1. CDR1 and CDR2 (MDHEN, SYDVKM) derive from the germline V gene. This TCR derives from a human donor with chronic lymphocytic leukemia. The rearranged segments are TRBV28 and TRBJ1-1, and TRBD1 aligns with 11 junction nucleotides. The sequences come from PBMCs, collected after 12 months of ibrutinib treatment. For the CDR3, the sequence is CASSLGTGGSVSTEAFF. At the DNA level, the sequence is TGTGCCAGCAGTTTAGGGACAGGGGGTTCCGTGAGCACTGAAGCTTTCTTT.